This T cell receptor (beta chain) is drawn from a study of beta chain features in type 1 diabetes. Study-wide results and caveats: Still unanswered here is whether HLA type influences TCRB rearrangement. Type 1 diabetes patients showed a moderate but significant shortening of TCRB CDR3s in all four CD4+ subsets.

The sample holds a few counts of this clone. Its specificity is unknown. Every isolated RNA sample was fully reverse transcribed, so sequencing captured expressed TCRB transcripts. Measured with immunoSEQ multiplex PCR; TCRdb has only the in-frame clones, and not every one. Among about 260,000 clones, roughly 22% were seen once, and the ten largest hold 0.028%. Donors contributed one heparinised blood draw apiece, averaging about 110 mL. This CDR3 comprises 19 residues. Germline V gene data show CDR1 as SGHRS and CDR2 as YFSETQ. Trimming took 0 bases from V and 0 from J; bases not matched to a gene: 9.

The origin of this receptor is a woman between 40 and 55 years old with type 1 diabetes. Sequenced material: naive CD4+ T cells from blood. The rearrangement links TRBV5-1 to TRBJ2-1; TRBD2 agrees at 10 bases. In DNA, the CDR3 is TGCGCCAGCAGCTTGGGAATACTAGCGGGATCGAGCTCCTACAATGAGCAGTTCTTC. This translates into CASSLGILAGSSSYNEQFF.